Presented here are 9 T cell receptor beta chains from one specimen sequenced in a study of OX40 agonist ivuxolimab in advanced cancers. Assay used: immunoSEQ multiplex PCR; TCRdb lists only in-frame clones, some missing. Found here are tens of thousands of clones, roughly 84% of them singletons; the top ten hold 0.25% to 0.35%. The sequencing here drew on CD4+ or CD8+ T cells sorted from blood, taken in a trial of the OX40 agonist ivuxolimab. These TCRs come from an adult with an advanced solid tumor such as melanoma, head and neck, liver or kidney cancer.

The chain carries TRBV4-2 and TRBJ1-2; D might be TRBD1 (5 bases). The CDR3 totals 16 residues. Trimming removed 0 bases from V and 2 bases from J, with 13 bases in between. The V gene's germline CDR1 is LGHNA and CDR2 YNFKEQ. The chain's CDR3 is CASSQETGSRNYGYTF. CDR3 coding DNA: TGTGCCAGCAGCCAAGAAACAGGTTCACGGAACTATGGCTACACCTTC.

The V call is TRBV10-1, the J call TRBJ2-5, with 7 positions matching TRBD1. With 8 bases clipped from V and 4 bases from J, the junction kept 10 bases outside the gene matches. CDR1 is WNHNN and CDR2 is SYGVQD in the germline V gene (reference sequence). The CDR3 has 14 amino acids. CDR3 sequence reads: CASFDIRGRETQYF. For the CDR3, the DNA is TGCGCCAGCTTCGACATCAGGGGGAGAGAGACCCAGTACTTC.

CDR3 sequence reads: CASSFGGGTDTQYF. The DNA for the CDR3 is TGCGCCAGCAGCTTCGGGGGAGGCACAGATACGCAGTATTTT. This chain joins TRBV5-1 and TRBJ2-3; D may be TRBD2 (6 bases). The CDR3 covers 14 residues. Germline V gene sequence: CDR1 SGHRS, CDR2 YFSETQ. Trimming left V 2 bases short and J 1 base short, with 8 bases between.

This clone was counted only a few times. The rearrangement links TRBV12-5 to TRBJ2-6; weak D call: TRBD2 (7 bases). Germline V gene sequence: CDR1 LGHNT, CDR2 FRNRAP. This CDR3 is 15 amino acids long. V shed 7 bases and J shed 3 bases, with 13 bases lying between them. In DNA, the CDR3 is TGTGCTAGTGCCCGGGGGGCTGATGGGGCCAACGTCCTGACTTTC. This translates into CASARGADGANVLTF.

The chain employs TRBV19 and TRBJ1-2; 7 nucleotides match TRBD1. The ends lost 1 base at V and 6 bases at J; junction bases unmatched: 2. This CDR3 region has 13 residues. CDR1 and CDR2 from the germline V gene are LNHDA and SQIVND (reference sequence). The CDR3 loop is CASSIVGGDGYTF. DNA of the CDR3: TGTGCCAGTAGTATAGTAGGGGGCGATGGCTACACCTTC.

This clone was counted a single time. The chain carries TRBV5-1 and TRBJ2-2, with 8 bases that match TRBD1. J gave up 1 base and V 1 base, and 9 bases lay outside the gene matches. CDR1 is SGHRS, CDR2 YFSETQ, per germline. The length of the CDR3 is 18 residues. The CDR3 sequence is CASSLTGVGQGNTGELFF. The CDR3 bases are TGCGCCAGCAGCTTGACGGGGGTAGGACAGGGGAACACCGGGGAGCTGTTTTTT.

This chain joins TRBV6-1 and TRBJ1-3; D is unclear. Trimming stripped 0 bases from V and 1 base from J, with 7 bases between. CDR3 length: 15 residues. Germline V lookup: CDR1 MNHNS, CDR2 SASEGT. The CDR3, as DNA: TGTGCCAGCAGTGAAGCAAGCGGTTCTGGAAACACCATATATTTT. Its protein product is CASSEASGSGNTIYF.

The V gene is TRBV25-1, the J gene TRBJ2-5; 11 bases match TRBD2. The CDR3 extends over 14 amino acids. Germline values: CDR1 MGHDK, CDR2 SYGVNS. The V segment lost 3 bases and the J segment 5 bases; nucleotides outside the gene matches: 2. Here the CDR3 DNA reads TGTGCCAGCAGTGAGGTAGCGGGGGGGGAGACCCAGTACTTC. Its translation is CASSEVAGGETQYF. Variable domain in full (rest from reference TRBV25-1 and TRBJ2-5): EADIYQTPRYLVIGTGKKITLECSQTMGHDKMYWYQQDPGMELHLIHYSYGVNSTEKGDLSSESTVSRIRTEHFPLTLESARPSHTSQYLCASSEVAGGETQYFGPGTRLLVL.

This sequence joins TRBV7-2 and TRBJ2-1; 11 bases are shared with TRBD2. Germline V gene sequence: CDR1 SGHTA, CDR2 FQGNSA. The CDR3 is 15 residues long. V shed 6 bases and J 4 bases; nucleotides not matched to a gene: 5. DNA of the CDR3: TGTGCCAGCAGAGGGAGACTAGCGGGGTACAATGAGCAGTTCTTC. Translated: CASRGRLAGYNEQFF.